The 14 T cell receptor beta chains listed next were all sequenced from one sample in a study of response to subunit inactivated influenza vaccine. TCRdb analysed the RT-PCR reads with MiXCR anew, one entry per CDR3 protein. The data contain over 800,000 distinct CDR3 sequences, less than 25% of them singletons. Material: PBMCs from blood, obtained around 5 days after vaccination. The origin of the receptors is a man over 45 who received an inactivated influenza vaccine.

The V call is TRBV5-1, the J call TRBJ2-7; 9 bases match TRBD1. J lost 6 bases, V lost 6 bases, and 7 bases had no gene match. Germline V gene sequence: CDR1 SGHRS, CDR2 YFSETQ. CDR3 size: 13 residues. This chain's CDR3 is CASTTGTGLEQYF. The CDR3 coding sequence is TGCGCCAGCACCACTGGGACAGGGCTCGAGCAGTACTTC.

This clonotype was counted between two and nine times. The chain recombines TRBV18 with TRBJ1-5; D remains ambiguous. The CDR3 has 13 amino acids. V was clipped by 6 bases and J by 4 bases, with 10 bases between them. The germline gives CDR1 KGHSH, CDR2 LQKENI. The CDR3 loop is CASSDGPNQPQHF. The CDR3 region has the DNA TGTGCCAGCTCGGACGGGCCGAATCAGCCCCAGCATTTT.

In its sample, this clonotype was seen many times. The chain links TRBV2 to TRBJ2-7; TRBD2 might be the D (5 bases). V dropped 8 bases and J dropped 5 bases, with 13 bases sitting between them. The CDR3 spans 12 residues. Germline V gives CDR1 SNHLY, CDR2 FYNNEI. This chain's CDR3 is CASVRTGHEQYF. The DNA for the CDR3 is TGTGCCAGCGTCAGGACTGGGCACGAGCAGTACTTC.

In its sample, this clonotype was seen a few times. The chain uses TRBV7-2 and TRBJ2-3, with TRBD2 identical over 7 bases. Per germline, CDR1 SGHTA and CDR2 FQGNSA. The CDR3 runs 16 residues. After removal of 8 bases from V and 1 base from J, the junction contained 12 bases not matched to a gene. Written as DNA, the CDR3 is TGTGCCAGCCCATCGGATCCAGCGGGACGCACAGATACGCAGTATTTT. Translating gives CASPSDPAGRTDTQYF.

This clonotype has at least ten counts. Here the CDR3 DNA reads TGCAGTGCTAGCGTTACTACGGGACAAAATAATTCACCCCTCCACTTT. The encoded protein is CSASVTTGQNNSPLHF. The chain combines TRBV20-1 with TRBJ1-6; a possible D gene is TRBD1 (6 bases). Trimming cost V 3 bases and J 5 bases, with 17 bases left between them. The CDR3 consists of 16 residues. Germline V gene lookup returns CDR1 DFQATT and CDR2 SNEGSKA (reference sequence).

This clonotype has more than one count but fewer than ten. The CDR3 spells CASSFGQGAREQYF. The CDR3 region has the DNA TGTGCCAGCAGCTTCGGACAGGGGGCTCGCGAGCAGTACTTC. The chain recombines TRBV5-5 with TRBJ2-7; 11 nucleotides align to TRBD1. The V gene's germline CDR1 is SGHKS and CDR2 YYEKEE (reference sequence). The CDR3 sequence is 14 residues long. The V and J ends lost 2 bases and 6 bases, in that order; junction bases with no gene match: 4.

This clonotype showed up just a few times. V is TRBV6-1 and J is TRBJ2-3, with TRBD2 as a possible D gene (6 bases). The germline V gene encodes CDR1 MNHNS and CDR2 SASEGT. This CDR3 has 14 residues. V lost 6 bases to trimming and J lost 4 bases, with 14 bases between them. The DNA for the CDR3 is TGTGCCAGCAGCAGGGACTGGGGGGCAGATACGCAGTATTTT. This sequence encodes CASSRDWGADTQYF.

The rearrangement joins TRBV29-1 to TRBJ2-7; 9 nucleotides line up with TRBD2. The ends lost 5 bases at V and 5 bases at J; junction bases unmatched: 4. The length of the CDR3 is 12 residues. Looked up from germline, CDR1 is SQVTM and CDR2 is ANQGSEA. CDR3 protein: CSVPAGGNEQYF. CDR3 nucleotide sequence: TGCAGCGTTCCAGCGGGAGGAAACGAGCAGTACTTC.

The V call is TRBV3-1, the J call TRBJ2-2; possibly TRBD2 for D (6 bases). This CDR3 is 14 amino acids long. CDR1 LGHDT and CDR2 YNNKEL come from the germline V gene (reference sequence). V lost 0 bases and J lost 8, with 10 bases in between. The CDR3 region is CASSQEGLWGELFF. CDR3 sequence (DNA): TGTGCCAGCAGCCAAGAGGGACTCTGGGGGGAGCTGTTTTTT.

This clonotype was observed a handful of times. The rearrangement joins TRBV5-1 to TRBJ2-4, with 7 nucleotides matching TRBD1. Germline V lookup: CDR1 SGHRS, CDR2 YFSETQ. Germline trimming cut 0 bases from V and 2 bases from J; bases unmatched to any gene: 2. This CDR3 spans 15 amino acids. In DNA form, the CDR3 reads TGCGCCAGCAGCTTGGACAGGGGACCCAAAAACATTCAGTACTTC. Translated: CASSLDRGPKNIQYF. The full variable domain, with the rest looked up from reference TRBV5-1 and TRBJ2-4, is KAGVTQTPRYLIKTRGQQVTLSCSPISGHRSVSWYQQTPGQGLQFLFEYFSETQRNKGNFPGRFSGRQFSNSRSEMNVSTLELGDSALYLCASSLDRGPKNIQYFGAGTRLSVL.

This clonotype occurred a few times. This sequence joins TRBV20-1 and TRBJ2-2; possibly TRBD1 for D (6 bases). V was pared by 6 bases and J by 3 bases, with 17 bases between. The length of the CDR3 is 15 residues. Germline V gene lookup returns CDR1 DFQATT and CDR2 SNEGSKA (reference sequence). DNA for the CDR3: TGCAGTGCAAGGACAGCCAAGGAGCACACCGGGGAGCTGTTTTTT. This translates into CSARTAKEHTGELFF.

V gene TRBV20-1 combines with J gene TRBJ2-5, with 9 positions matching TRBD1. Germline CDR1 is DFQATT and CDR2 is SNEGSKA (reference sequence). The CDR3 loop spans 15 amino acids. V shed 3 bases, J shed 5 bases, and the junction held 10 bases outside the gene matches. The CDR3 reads CSASLGTGPRETQYF. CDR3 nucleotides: TGCAGTGCTAGTCTCGGGACAGGGCCCCGGGAGACCCAGTACTTC.

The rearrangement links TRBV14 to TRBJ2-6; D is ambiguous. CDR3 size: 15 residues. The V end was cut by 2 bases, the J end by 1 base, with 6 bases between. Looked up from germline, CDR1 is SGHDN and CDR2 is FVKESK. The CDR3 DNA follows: TGTGCCAGCAGCCAAATGGGTTCTGGGGCCAACGTCCTGACTTTC. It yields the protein CASSQMGSGANVLTF.

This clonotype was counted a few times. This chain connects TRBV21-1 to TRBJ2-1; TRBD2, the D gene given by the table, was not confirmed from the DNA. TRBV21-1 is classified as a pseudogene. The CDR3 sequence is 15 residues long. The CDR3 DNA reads TGTGCCAGCAGCAAATCCGTGACTAGCGGTAATGAGCAGTTCTTC. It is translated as CASSKSVTSGNEQFF.